A selection of T cell receptor beta chains follows, all from one sample in a study of blood T cell repertoires in COVID-19. Some clones are missing from TCRdb's copy, which holds only in-frame ones; the method was immunoSEQ multiplex PCR. The table includes 200,000 to 250,000 clones, more than 85% detected once. Sequences were obtained from peripheral blood. These receptors were obtained from a woman in her fifties or sixties with COVID-19, enrolled during active disease. Both conserved end residues are part of each CDR3. A D gene is named only where the DNA matches it firmly. Clone size is not always given. Where it is, it says once, few, many or a class for expanded clones.

clone_size j_call d_call v_call cdr3_nt cdr3_aa
- TRBJ2-7 TRBD1 TRBV28 TGTGCCAGCAGTTCGGATAGGACAGGCCAACCCTACGAGCAGTACTTC CASSSDRTGQPYEQYF
- TRBJ2-1 - TRBV4-3 TGCGCCAGCAGCCAAGACCACTTGACAGTCTCCTACAATGAGCAGTTCTTC CASSQDHLTVSYNEQFF
- TRBJ2-1 - TRBV27 TGTGCCAGCAGACAATCCCCGGGCAGGGCAGACAATGAGCAGTTCTTC CASRQSPGRADNEQFF
- TRBJ1-2 - TRBV28 TGTGCCAGCAGCCAGGGCTCCCTTAACTATGGCTACACCTTC CASSQGSLNYGYTF
- TRBJ1-1 TRBD1 TRBV28 TGTGCCAGCAGTTTTTCACAGGGGGCGAGCACTGAAGCTTTCTTT CASSFSQGASTEAFF
- TRBJ1-4 - TRBV5-5 TGTGCCAGCAGTTTTTGGGGAAGGGGCGCAACTAATGAAAAACTGTTTTTT CASSFWGRGATNEKLFF
- TRBJ2-7 - TRBV18 TGTGCCAGCTCACCACGAAATAAGGTTAGGGGCTACGAGCAGTACTTC CASSPRNKVRGYEQYF
once TRBJ1-1 TRBD1 TRBV7-8 TGTGCCAGCAGCTCCCGACAGGGGATCAACACTGAAGCTTTCTTT CASSSRQGINTEAFF
- TRBJ1-5 - TRBV19 TGTGCCAGTAGTATCAAGGGGCCTAGCAATCAGCCCCAGCATTTT CASSIKGPSNQPQHF
- TRBJ2-1 - TRBV12-3/TRBV12-4 TGTGCCAGCAGTTTACAGCTAGCCAATGAGCAGTTCTTC CASSLQLANEQFF
- TRBJ2-3 TRBD2 TRBV10-1 TGCGCCAGCAGTGAGTCTAAAGCGGGGGCTGCGGATACGCAGTATTTT CASSESKAGAADTQYF
- TRBJ2-1 - TRBV7-2 TGTGCCTCCAGGGTACTGGCCTACAATGAGCAGTTCTTC CASRVLAYNEQFF
- TRBJ2-1 TRBD1 TRBV3-1/TRBV3-2 TGTGCCAGCAGCCCCCGGGACAGGCCCTACAATGAGCAGTTCTTC CASSPRDRPYNEQFF
- TRBJ2-7 - TRBV2 TGTGCCAGCAGTCCCGGACAGTCCTCCTACGAGCAGTACTTC CASSPGQSSYEQYF
- TRBJ2-3 - TRBV7-2 TGTGCCAGCAGCTCCCTTACAGGGCCAGATACGCAGTATTTT CASSSLTGPDTQYF